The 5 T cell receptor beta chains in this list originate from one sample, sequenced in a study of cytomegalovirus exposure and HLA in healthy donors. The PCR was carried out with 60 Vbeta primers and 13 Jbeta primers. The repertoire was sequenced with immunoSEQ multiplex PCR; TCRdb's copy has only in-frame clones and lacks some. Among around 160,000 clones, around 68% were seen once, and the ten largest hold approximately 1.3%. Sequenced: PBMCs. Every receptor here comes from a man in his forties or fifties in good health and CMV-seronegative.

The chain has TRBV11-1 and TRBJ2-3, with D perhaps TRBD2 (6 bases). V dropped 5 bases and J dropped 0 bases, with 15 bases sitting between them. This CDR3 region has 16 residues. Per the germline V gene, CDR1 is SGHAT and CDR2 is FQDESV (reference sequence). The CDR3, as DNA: TGTGCCAGCAGCCTAAGGCGGGGATGGAGCACAGATACGCAGTATTTT. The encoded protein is CASSLRRGWSTDTQYF.

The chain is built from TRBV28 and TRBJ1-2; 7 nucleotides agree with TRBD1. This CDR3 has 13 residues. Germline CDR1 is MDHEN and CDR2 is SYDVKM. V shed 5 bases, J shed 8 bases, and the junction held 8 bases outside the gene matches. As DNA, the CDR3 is TGTGCCAGCAGTCTAAGCAGGGGGAACGGCTACACCTTC. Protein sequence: CASSLSRGNGYTF.

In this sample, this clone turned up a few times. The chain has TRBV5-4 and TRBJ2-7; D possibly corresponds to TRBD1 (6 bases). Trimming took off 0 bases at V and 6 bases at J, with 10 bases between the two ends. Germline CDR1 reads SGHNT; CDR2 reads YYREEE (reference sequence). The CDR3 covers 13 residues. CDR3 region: CASSLDQGTEQYF. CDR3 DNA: TGTGCCAGCAGCTTGGACCAGGGGACCGAGCAGTACTTC.

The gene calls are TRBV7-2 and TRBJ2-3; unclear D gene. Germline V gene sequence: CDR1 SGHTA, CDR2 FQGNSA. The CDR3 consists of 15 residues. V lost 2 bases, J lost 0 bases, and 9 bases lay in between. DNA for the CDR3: TGTGCCAGCAGCTTAAGTGGGCAGAGCACAGATACGCAGTATTTT. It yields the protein CASSLSGQSTDTQYF.

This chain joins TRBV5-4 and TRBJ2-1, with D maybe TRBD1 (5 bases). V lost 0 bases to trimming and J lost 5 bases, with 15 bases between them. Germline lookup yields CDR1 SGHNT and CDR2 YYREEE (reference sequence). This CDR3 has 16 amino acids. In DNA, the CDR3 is TGTGCCAGCAGCTTGGGGGGCCAGCCACACAACAATGAGCAGTTCTTC. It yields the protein CASSLGGQPHNNEQFF.